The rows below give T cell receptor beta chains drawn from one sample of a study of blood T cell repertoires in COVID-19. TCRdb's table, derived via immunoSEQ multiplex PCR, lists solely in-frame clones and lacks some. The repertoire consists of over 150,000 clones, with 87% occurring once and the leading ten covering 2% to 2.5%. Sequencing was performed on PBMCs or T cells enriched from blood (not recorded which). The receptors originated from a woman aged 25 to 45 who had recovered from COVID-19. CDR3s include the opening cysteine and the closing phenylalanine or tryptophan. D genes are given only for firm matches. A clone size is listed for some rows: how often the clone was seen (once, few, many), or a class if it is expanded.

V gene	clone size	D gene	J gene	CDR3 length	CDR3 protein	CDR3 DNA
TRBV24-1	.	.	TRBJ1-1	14	CATSDNRENTEAFF	TGTGCCACCAGTGATAACAGGGAGAACACTGAAGCTTTCTTT
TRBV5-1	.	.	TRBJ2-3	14	CASSFGRSTDTQYF	TGCGCCAGCAGCTTTGGGCGAAGCACAGATACGCAGTATTTT
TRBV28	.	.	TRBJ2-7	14	CASSPQGLPYEQYF	TGTGCCAGCAGTCCACAGGGCCTCCCCTACGAGCAGTACTTC
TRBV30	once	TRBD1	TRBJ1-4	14	CAWNEEDRVKELFF	TGTGCCTGGAACGAAGAGGACAGGGTTAAAGAACTGTTTTTT
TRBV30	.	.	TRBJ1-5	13	CAWSSAFGQPQHF	TGTGCCTGGAGTTCAGCGTTTGGCCAGCCCCAGCATTTT
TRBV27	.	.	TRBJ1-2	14	CASSLEGRAYGYTF	TGTGCCAGCAGTTTGGAGGGGCGGGCCTATGGCTACACCTTC
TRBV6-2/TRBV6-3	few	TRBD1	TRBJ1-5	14	CASSITGANQPQHF	TGTGCCAGCAGTATCACAGGGGCTAATCAGCCCCAGCATTTT
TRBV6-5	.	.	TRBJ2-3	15	CASSYLPGESDTQYF	TGTGCCAGCAGTTACCTACCGGGAGAGTCAGATACGCAGTATTTT
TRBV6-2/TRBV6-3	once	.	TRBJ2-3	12	CASSNTRDTQYF	TGTGCCAGCAGTAATACGCGGGATACGCAGTATTTT
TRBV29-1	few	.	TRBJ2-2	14	CSVDYRDRAGELFF	TGCAGCGTTGATTACCGGGATCGGGCCGGGGAGCTGTTTTTT
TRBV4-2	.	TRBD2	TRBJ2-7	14	CASSQEGLASEQYF	TGTGCCAGCAGCCAAGAGGGACTAGCTTCCGAGCAGTACTTC
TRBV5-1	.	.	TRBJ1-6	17	CASSLMSGADADSPLHF	TGCGCCAGCAGCTTGATGTCAGGGGCCGACGCGGATTCACCCCTCCACTTT
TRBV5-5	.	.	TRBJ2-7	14	CASSFPGSSYEQYF	TGTGCCAGCAGCTTCCCAGGCAGCTCCTACGAGCAGTACTTC
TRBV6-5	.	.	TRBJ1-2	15	CASSYSPGGDYGYTF	TGTGCCAGCAGTTACTCCCCGGGAGGTGACTATGGCTACACCTTC
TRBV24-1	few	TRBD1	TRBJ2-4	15	CATSDSGQGADIQYF	TGTGCCACCAGTGATTCCGGACAGGGGGCAGACATTCAGTACTTC
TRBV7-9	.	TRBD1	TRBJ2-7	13	CASSSRGPYEQYF	TGTGCCAGCAGCTCCAGGGGGCCCTACGAGCAGTACTTC
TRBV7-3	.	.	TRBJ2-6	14	CASSSGSGANVLTF	TGTGCCAGCAGCTCGGGGAGTGGGGCCAACGTCCTGACTTTC
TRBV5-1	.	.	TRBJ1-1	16	CASSLASGLRNTEAFF	TGCGCCAGCAGCTTGGCCTCAGGGTTGAGGAACACTGAAGCTTTCTTT
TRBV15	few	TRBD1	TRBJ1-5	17	CATDALTGQGASQPQHF	TGTGCCACCGATGCCTTAACGGGACAGGGGGCTTCTCAGCCCCAGCATTTT
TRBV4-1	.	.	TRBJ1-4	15	CASSQVRTGDEKLFF	TGCGCCAGCAGCCAAGTCCGGACGGGGGACGAAAAACTGTTTTTT
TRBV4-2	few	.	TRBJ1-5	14	CASSHPAANQPQHF	TGTGCCAGCAGCCACCCCGCAGCGAATCAGCCCCAGCATTTT
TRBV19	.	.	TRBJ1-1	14	CASSIGMSNTEAFF	TGTGCCAGTAGTATAGGAATGAGTAACACTGAAGCTTTCTTT
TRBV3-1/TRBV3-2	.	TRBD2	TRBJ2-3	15	CASSPGLAGTDTQYF	TGTGCCAGCAGCCCGGGACTAGCAGGCACAGATACGCAGTATTTT
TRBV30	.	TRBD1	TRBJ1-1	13	CAWKGTVNTEAFF	TGTGCCTGGAAGGGGACAGTGAACACTGAAGCTTTCTTT
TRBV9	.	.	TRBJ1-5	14	CASSVAGFGQPQHF	TGTGCCAGCAGCGTAGCAGGGTTTGGTCAGCCCCAGCATTTT
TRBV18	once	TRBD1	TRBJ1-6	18	CASSSKGQGAVYNSPLHF	TGTGCCAGCTCATCGAAAGGACAGGGGGCGGTCTATAATTCACCCCTCCACTTT
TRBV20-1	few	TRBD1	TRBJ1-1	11	CSATGDTEAFF	TGCAGTGCAACAGGGGACACTGAAGCTTTCTTT
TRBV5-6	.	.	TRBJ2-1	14	CASSLGPQGNEQFF	TGTGCCAGCAGCCTGGGACCCCAGGGCAATGAGCAGTTCTTC
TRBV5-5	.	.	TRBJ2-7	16	CASNPVAGGHQSEQYF	TGTGCCAGCAACCCCGTAGCTGGAGGCCACCAATCCGAGCAGTACTTC
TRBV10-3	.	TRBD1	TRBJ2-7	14	CAISDRGSSYEQYF	TGTGCCATCAGTGACAGGGGGTCTTCCTACGAGCAGTACTTC
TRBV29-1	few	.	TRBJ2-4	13	CSVEVAGEGIQYF	TGCAGCGTTGAAGTGGCAGGGGAGGGCATTCAGTACTTC
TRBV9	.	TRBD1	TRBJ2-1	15	CASSADRGSGNEQFF	TGTGCCAGCAGCGCAGACAGGGGTAGCGGTAATGAGCAGTTCTTC
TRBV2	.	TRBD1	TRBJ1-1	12	CAGDRENTEAFF	TGTGCCGGAGACAGGGAGAACACTGAAGCTTTCTTT
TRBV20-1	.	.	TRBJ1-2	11	CSAAQGEGYTF	TGCAGTGCCGCCCAGGGTGAGGGCTACACCTTC
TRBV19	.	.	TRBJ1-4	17	CASSIDPSPGEGEKLFF	TGTGCCAGTAGTATAGACCCCTCCCCAGGTGAAGGTGAAAAACTGTTTTTT
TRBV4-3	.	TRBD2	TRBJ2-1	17	CASSQVPSGGLYNEQFF	TGCGCCAGCAGCCAAGTTCCGAGCGGGGGGTTATACAATGAGCAGTTCTTC
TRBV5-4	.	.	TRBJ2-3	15	CASSFGTLNTDTQYF	TGTGCCAGCAGCTTCGGGACTCTCAACACAGATACGCAGTATTTT
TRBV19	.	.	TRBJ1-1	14	CASSIAAGDTEAFF	TGTGCCAGTAGTATCGCGGCAGGGGACACTGAAGCTTTCTTT
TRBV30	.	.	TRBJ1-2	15	CAWNPYRLANYGYTF	TGTGCCTGGAATCCTTACAGGTTAGCTAACTATGGCTACACCTTC
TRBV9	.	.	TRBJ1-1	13	CASSVVLGTEVFF	TGTGCCAGCAGCGTAGTCCTGGGCACTGAAGTTTTCTTT
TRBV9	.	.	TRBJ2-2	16	CASSVAPTGNTGELFF	TGTGCCAGCAGCGTAGCCCCGACGGGGAACACCGGGGAGCTGTTTTTT
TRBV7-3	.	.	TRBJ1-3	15	CASSQQRGTGNTIYF	TGTGCCAGCAGCCAACAAAGGGGTACTGGAAACACCATATATTTT
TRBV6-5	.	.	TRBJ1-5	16	CASSSGWGVSNQPQHF	TGTGCCAGCAGTTCGGGGTGGGGGGTTAGCAATCAGCCCCAGCATTTT
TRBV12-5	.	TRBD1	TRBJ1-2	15	CASGRDRGPYYGYTF	TGTGCTAGTGGGAGGGACAGGGGGCCCTACTATGGCTACACCTTC
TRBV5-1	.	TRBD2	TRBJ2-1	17	CASSIAQGGRAFDEQFF	TGCGCCAGCAGCATCGCTCAGGGCGGGAGGGCGTTTGATGAGCAGTTCTTC
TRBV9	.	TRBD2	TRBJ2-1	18	CASSAGTSGRYYDNEQFF	TGTGCCAGCAGCGCCGGGACTAGCGGGAGGTATTATGACAATGAGCAGTTCTTC
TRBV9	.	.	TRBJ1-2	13	CASSAMGARGYTF	TGTGCCAGCAGCGCTATGGGGGCGCGGGGCTACACCTTC
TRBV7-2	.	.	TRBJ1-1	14	CASSPLLRSTEAFF	TGTGCCAGCAGCCCCCTGTTGAGGAGCACTGAAGCTTTCTTT
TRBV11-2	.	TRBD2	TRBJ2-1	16	CASSSSKTSGSNEQFF	TGTGCCAGCAGCTCGTCTAAGACTAGCGGGAGCAATGAGCAGTTCTTC
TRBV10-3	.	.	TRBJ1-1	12	CAISAGQLEAFF	TGTGCCATCAGTGCTGGACAGCTTGAAGCTTTCTTT
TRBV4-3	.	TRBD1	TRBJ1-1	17	CASSQDKGAIRTGEAFF	TGCGCCAGCAGCCAAGATAAGGGGGCGATCCGAACAGGTGAAGCTTTCTTT
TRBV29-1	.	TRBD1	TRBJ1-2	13	CSVMTGGGYGYTF	TGCAGCGTTATGACAGGGGGCGGCTATGGCTACACCTTC